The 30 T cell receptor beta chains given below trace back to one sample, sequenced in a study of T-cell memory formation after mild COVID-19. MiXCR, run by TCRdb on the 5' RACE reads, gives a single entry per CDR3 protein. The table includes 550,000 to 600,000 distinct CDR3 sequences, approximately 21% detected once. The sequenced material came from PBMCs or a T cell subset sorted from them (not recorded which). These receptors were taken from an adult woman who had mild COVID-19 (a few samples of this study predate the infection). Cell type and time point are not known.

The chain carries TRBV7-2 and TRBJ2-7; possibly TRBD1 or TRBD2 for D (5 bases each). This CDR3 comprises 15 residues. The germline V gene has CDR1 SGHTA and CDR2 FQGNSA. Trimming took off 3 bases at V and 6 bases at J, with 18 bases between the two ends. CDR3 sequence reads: CASSFPGRPRGEQYF. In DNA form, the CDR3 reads TGTGCCAGCAGCTTTCCGGGACGTCCTCGGGGCGAGCAGTACTTC.

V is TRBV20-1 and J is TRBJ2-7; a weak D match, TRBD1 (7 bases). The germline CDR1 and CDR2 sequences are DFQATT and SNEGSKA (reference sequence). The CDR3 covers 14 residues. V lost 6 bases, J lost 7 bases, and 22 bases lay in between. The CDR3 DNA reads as TGCAGTGCCGCAGGGGGGACGGATTCGATTGAGCAGTACTTC. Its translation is CSAAGGTDSIEQYF.

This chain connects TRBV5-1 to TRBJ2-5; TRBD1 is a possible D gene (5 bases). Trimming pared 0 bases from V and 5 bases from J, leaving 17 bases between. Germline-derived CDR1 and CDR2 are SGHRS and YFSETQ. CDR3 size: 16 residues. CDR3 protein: CASSLEGAGKGETQYF. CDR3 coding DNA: TGCGCCAGCAGCTTGGAGGGCGCAGGAAAGGGGGAGACCCAGTACTTC.

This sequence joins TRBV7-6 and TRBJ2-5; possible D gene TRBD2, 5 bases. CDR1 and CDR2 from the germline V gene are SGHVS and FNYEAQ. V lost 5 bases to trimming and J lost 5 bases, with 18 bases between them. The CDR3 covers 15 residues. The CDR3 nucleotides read TGTGCCAGCAGCCGCTTCACGGGGTCAGCGGAGACCCAGTACTTC. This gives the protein CASSRFTGSAETQYF.

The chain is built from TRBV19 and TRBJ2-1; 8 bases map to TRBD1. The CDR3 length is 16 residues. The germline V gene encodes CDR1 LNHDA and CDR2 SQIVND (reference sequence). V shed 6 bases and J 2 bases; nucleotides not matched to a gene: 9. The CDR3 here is CASSQTGTGPYNEQFF. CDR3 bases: TGTGCCAGTAGCCAAACCGGGACAGGTCCCTACAATGAGCAGTTCTTC.

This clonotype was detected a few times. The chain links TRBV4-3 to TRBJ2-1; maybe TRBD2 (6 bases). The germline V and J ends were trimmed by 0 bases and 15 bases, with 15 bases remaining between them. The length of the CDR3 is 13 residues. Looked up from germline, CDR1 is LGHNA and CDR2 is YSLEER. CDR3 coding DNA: TGCGCCAGCAGCCAAGATCTAACTAGCACTCCGTTCTTC. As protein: CASSQDLTSTPFF.

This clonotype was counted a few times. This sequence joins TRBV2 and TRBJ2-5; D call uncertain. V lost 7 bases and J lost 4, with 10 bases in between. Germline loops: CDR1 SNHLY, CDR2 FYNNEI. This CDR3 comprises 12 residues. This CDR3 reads CASNVRRETQYF. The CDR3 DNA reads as TGTGCCAGCAACGTCAGGCGAGAGACCCAGTACTTC.

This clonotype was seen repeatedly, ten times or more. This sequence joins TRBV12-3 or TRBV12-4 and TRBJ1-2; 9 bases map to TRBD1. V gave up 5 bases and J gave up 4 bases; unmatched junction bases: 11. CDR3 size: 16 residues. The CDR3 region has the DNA TGTGCCAGCAGTGCAAGGAACCCGGGACAGGGCTATGGCTACACCTTC. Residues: CASSARNPGQGYGYTF.

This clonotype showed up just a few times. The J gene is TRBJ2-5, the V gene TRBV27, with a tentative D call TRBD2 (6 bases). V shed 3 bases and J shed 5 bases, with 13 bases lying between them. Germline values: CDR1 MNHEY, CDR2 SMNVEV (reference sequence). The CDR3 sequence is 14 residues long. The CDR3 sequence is CASSFYGGDETQYF. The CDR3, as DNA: TGTGCCAGCAGTTTTTACGGGGGAGATGAGACCCAGTACTTC.

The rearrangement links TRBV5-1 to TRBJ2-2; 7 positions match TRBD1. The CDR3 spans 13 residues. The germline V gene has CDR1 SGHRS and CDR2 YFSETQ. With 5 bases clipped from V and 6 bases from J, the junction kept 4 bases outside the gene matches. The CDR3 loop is CASRKGAAGELFF. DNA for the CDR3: TGCGCCAGCAGAAAGGGGGCAGCCGGGGAGCTGTTTTTT.

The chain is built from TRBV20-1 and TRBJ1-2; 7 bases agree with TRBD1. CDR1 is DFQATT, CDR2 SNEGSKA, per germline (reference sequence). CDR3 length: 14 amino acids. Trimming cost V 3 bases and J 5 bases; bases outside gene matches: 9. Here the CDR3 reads CSASTTGKLYGYTF. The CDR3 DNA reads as TGCAGTGCTAGTACGACAGGGAAGCTATATGGCTACACCTTC.

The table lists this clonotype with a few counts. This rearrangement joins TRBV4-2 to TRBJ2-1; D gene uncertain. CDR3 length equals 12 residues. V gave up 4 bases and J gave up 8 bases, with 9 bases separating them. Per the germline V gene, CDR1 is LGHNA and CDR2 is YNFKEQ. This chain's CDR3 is CASSLRFDEQFF. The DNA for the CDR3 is TGTGCCAGCAGCCTGCGTTTTGATGAGCAGTTCTTC.

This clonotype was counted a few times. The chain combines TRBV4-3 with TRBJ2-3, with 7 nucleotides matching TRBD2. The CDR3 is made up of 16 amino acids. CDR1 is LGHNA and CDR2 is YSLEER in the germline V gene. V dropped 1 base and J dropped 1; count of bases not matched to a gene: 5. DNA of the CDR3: TGCGCCAGCAGCCAAGTAGCTAGCGGAGGCACAGATACGCAGTATTTT. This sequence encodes CASSQVASGGTDTQYF.

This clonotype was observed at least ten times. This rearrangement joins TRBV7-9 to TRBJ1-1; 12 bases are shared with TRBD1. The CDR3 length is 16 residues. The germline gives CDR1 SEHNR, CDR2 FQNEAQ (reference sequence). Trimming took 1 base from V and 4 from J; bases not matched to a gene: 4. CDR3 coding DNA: TGTGCCAGCAGCTTAGGGGACAGGGGGCTGCGCACTGAAGCTTTCTTT. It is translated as CASSLGDRGLRTEAFF.

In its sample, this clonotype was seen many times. CDR3 sequence (DNA): TGTGCCATCAGTGACGCGCGTCGGCCCAATCAGCCCCAGCATTTT. Its translation: CAISDARRPNQPQHF. This chain connects TRBV10-3 to TRBJ1-5, with D hard to call. Deletions cut 3 bases from V and 3 bases from J, with 12 bases between. The CDR3 runs 15 residues. Germline CDR1 is ENHRY and CDR2 is SYGVKD.

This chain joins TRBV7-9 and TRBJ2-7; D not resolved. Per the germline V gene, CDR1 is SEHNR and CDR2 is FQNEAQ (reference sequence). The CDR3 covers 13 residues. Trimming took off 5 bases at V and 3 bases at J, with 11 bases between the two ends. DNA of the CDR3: TGTGCCAGCAGCCCCTCCGGGTTCTACGAGCAGTACTTC. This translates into CASSPSGFYEQYF.

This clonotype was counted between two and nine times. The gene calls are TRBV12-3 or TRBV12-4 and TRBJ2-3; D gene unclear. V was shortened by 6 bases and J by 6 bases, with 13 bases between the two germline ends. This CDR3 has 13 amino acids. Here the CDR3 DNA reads TGTGCCAGCAGCTGGAGCGCGACGGATACGCAGTATTTT. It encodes CASSWSATDTQYF.

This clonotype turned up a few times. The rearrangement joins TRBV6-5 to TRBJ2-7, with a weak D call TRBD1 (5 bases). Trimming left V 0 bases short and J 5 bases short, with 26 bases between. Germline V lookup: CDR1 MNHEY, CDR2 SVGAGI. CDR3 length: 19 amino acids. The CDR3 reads CASSYSEDFSGFTRNEQYF. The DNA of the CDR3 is TGTGCCAGCAGTTACTCGGAAGATTTTTCAGGGTTCACGCGCAACGAGCAGTACTTC.

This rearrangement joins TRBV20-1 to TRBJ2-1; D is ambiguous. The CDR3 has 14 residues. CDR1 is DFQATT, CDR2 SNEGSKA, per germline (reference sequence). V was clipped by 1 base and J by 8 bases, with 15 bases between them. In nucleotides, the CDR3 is TGCAGTGCTAGAGGGTTGTTCCTGTTCCATGAGCAGTTCTTC. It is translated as CSARGLFLFHEQFF.

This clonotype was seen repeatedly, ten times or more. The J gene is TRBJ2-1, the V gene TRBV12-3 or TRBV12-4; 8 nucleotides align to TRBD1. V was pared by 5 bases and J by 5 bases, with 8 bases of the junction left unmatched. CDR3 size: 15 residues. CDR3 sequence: CASSLGQGWDNEQFF. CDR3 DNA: TGTGCCAGCAGTCTAGGACAGGGCTGGGACAATGAGCAGTTCTTC.

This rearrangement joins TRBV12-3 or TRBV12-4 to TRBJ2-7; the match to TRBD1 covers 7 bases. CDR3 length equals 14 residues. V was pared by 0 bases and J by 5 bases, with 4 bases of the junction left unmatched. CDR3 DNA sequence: TGTGCCAGCAGTTTAGCACAGGGGTTCAACGAGCAGTACTTC. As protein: CASSLAQGFNEQYF.

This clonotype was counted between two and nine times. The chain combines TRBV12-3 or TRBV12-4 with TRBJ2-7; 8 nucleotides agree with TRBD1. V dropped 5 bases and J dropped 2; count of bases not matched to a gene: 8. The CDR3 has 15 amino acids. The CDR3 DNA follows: TGTGCCAGCAGTATTAGGGTACAGGGGGCCTACGAGCAGTACTTC. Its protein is CASSIRVQGAYEQYF.

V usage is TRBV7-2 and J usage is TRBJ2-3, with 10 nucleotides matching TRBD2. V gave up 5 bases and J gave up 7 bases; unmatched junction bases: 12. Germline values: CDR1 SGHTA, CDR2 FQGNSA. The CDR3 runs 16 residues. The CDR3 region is CASSKPGLAERNTQYF. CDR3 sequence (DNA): TGTGCCAGCAGCAAACCCGGACTAGCGGAGCGGAATACGCAGTATTTT.

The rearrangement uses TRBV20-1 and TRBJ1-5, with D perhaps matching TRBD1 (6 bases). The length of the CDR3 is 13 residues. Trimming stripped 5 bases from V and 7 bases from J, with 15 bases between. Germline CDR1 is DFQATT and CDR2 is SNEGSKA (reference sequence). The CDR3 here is CSARTQGGQPQHF. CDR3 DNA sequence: TGCAGTGCTCGAACACAGGGAGGACAGCCCCAGCATTTT.

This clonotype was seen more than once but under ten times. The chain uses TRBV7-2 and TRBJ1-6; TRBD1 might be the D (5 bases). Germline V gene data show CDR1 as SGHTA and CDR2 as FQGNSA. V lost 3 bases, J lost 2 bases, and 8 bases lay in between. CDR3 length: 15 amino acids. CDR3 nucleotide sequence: TGTGCCAGCAGCTTTAGACAGCCCTATAATTCACCCCTCCACTTT. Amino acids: CASSFRQPYNSPLHF.

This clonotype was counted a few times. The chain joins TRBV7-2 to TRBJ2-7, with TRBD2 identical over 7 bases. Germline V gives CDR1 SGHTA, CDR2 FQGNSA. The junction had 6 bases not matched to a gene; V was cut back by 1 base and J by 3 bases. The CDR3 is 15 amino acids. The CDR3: CASSLGGGLVYEQYF. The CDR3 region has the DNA TGTGCCAGCAGCTTAGGAGGCGGACTAGTCTACGAGCAGTACTTC.

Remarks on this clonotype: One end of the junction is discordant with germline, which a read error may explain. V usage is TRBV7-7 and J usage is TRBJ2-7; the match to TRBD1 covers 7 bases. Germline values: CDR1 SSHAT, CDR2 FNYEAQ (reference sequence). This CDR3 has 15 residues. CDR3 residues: CASSARQGPDYEQYF. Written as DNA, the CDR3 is TGTGCTAGCAGCGCCAGACAGGGTCCAGATTACGAGCAGTACTTC.

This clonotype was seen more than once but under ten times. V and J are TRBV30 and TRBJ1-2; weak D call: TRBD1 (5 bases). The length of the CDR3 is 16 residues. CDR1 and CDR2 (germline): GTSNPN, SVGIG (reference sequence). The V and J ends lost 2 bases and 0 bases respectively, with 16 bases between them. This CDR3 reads CAWSPEGGAANYGYTF. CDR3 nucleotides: TGTGCCTGGAGTCCCGAAGGAGGGGCGGCTAACTATGGCTACACCTTC.

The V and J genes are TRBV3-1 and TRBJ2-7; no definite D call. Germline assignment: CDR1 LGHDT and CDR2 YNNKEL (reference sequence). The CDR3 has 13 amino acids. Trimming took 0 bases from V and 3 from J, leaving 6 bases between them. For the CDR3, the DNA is TGTGCCAGCAGCCAAGATGGGCGCTACGAGCAGTACTTC. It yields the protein CASSQDGRYEQYF.

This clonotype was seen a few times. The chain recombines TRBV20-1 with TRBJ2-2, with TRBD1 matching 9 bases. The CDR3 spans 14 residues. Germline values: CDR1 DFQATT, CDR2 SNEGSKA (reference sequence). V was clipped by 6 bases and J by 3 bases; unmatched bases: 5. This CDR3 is CSARDRAYTGELFF. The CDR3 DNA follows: TGCAGTGCACGGGACAGGGCGTACACCGGGGAGCTGTTTTTT.